These 21 T cell receptor beta chains originate from one sample sequenced in a study of T-cell memory formation after mild COVID-19 (dated by TCRdb to the early 2020s). Library generation was performed with 5' RACE. TCRdb shows the sequencer as Illumina NovaSeq 6000. The raw public data were reprocessed by TCRdb itself: fastp quality trimming at Q25, MiXCR clonotype calling, in-frame beta chains only. Rows matching on CDR3 protein sequence are summarized as one entry with the most common DNA and genes. This sample comprises 250,000 to 350,000 distinct CDR3 sequences, roughly 13% of them detected only once. 21% of the sample goes to the ten largest clones. Sequencing was performed on PBMCs or a T cell subset sorted from them (not recorded which). The receptors here all came from a man between 18 and 35 years old who had mild COVID-19 (a few samples of this study predate the infection). The sample titles of this study are shuffled in the database, so cell type and time point are left out; the donor was told from shared clones.

This clonotype was detected only a few times. The rearrangement links TRBV5-1 to TRBJ1-6, with D possibly matching TRBD1 (5 bases). The CDR3 contains 15 residues. V lost 6 bases, J lost 7 bases, and 17 bases lay in between. Germline V lookup: CDR1 SGHRS, CDR2 YFSETQ. Here the CDR3 DNA reads TGCGCCAGCACCCAAGCTCCAGGGTGGAATTCACCCCTCCACTTT. It is translated as CASTQAPGWNSPLHF.

The rearrangement uses TRBV11-2 and TRBJ2-5, with D possibly matching TRBD2 (6 bases). Trimming took 0 bases from V and 6 from J, leaving 14 bases between them. This CDR3 contains 15 residues. In germline, CDR1 is SGHAT, CDR2 FQNNGV. CDR3 amino acids: CASSLDPTSLQTQYF. CDR3 bases: TGTGCCAGCAGCTTAGACCCGACTAGTTTGCAGACCCAGTACTTC.

The chain joins TRBV5-1 to TRBJ2-1; perhaps D is TRBD1 or TRBD2 (5 bases each). With 2 bases removed from V and 6 bases from J, the gap between germline ends came to 15 bases. The germline V gene encodes CDR1 SGHRS and CDR2 YFSETQ. The CDR3 loop spans 15 amino acids. Written as DNA, the CDR3 is TGCGCCAGCAGCTTCGGGACCCTACCCCCCAATGAGCAGTTCTTC. Its protein is CASSFGTLPPNEQFF.

There are a few counts of this clonotype. V is TRBV11-1 and J is TRBJ2-2; possible D gene TRBD2, 5 bases. The CDR3 has 14 residues. V lost 3 bases, J lost 6 bases, and 11 bases lay in between. Germline values: CDR1 SGHAT, CDR2 FQDESV (reference sequence). The CDR3 sequence is CASSFTAGSGELFF. CDR3 coding DNA: TGTGCCAGCAGCTTCACGGCGGGTTCCGGGGAGCTGTTTTTT.

This clonotype was observed a few times. The V and J genes are TRBV6-6 and TRBJ2-2; D ambiguous. Deletions cut 8 bases from V and 1 base from J, with 14 bases between. Germline V gene sequence: CDR1 MNHNY, CDR2 SVGAGI (reference sequence). This CDR3 has 15 residues. The CDR3 coding sequence is TGTGCCAGCGGAACCCCCTGGGGGAACACCGGGGAGCTGTTTTTT. It specifies CASGTPWGNTGELFF.

J is TRBJ2-7 and V is TRBV4-3; D unresolved. The CDR3 length is 13 residues. Germline loops: CDR1 LGHNA, CDR2 YSLEER. V was clipped by 3 bases and J by 1 base, with 7 bases between them. DNA of the CDR3: TGCGCCAGCAGCCAGAACCCTTCCTACGAGCAGTACTTC. It encodes CASSQNPSYEQYF.

In its sample, this clonotype was seen a few times. The chain joins TRBV6-2 or TRBV6-3 to TRBJ2-7, with a tentative D call TRBD1 (5 bases). Germline CDR1 reads MNHEY; CDR2 reads SVGEGT. This CDR3 contains 13 residues. Trimming took off 0 bases at V and 7 bases at J, with 10 bases between the two ends. Written as DNA, the CDR3 is TGTGCCAGCAGTTACTCCAGGGTCCGGGAGCAGTACGTC. It translates to CASSYSRVREQYV.

This clonotype was seen a few times. J is TRBJ2-3 and V is TRBV7-9; the D is unclear. The CDR3 consists of 15 residues. Germline V gene sequence: CDR1 SEHNR, CDR2 FQNEAQ (reference sequence). V gave up 1 base and J gave up 2 bases, with 10 bases separating them. For the CDR3, the DNA is TGTGCCAGCAGCTTAGACGGCCGCTTCACAGATACGCAGTATTTT. This encodes CASSLDGRFTDTQYF.

The gene calls are TRBV7-9 and TRBJ1-1, with D uncertain. The length of the CDR3 is 15 residues. Germline V gene sequence: CDR1 SEHNR, CDR2 FQNEAQ (reference sequence). The ends were cut back, 3 bases at V and 6 bases at J, with 17 bases in the middle. The CDR3 DNA follows: TGTGCCAGCAGCTTTTTCCTGAGGGAGGAGGCTGAAGCTTTCTTT. It yields the protein CASSFFLREEAEAFF.

The rearrangement joins TRBV19 to TRBJ1-5; 7 bases are a match to TRBD1. CDR3 length equals 14 residues. J lost 2 bases, V lost 4 bases, and 2 bases had no gene match. CDR1 LNHDA and CDR2 SQIVND come from the germline V gene (reference sequence). CDR3 loop: CASSTGTGNQPQHF. The CDR3 nucleotides read TGTGCCAGTAGTACCGGGACAGGCAATCAGCCCCAGCATTTT.

The chain employs TRBV7-9 and TRBJ1-3, with D perhaps matching TRBD1 (5 bases). Germline V gene sequence: CDR1 SEHNR, CDR2 FQNEAQ (reference sequence). V lost 8 bases and J 0 bases, leaving 14 bases between the germline ends. This CDR3 contains 15 residues. The CDR3 bases are TGTGCCAGCGGAGGGCGGGGGAGCTCTGGAAACACCATATATTTT. Translation: CASGGRGSSGNTIYF.

The rearrangement joins TRBV18 to TRBJ2-5; D is tentatively TRBD1 or TRBD2 (5 bases each). Germline loops: CDR1 KGHSH, CDR2 LQKENI. Trimming took 3 bases from V and 4 from J, leaving 12 bases between them. The CDR3 covers 14 residues. The CDR3 sequence: CASSPQWGRETQYF. CDR3 DNA sequence: TGTGCCAGCTCACCGCAGTGGGGGAGAGAGACCCAGTACTTC. Using reference TRBV18 and TRBJ2-5 for the parts outside the CDR3, the full variable domain is NAGVMQNPRHLVRRRGQEARLRCSPMKGHSHVYWYRQLPEEGLKFMVYLQKENIIDESGMPKERFSAEFPKEGPSILRIQQVVRGDSAAYFCASSPQWGRETQYFGPGTRLLVL.

This clonotype was detected many times. This rearrangement joins TRBV30 to TRBJ2-4; TRBD2 might be the D (7 bases). The CDR3 is 14 residues long. The V gene's germline CDR1 is GTSNPN and CDR2 SVGIG (reference sequence). With 5 bases removed from V and 8 bases from J, the gap between germline ends came to 19 bases. This chain's CDR3 is CAWWAGRGLHIQYF. DNA for the CDR3: TGTGCCTGGTGGGCAGGGAGGGGGTTACACATTCAGTACTTC.

This clonotype was observed many times. The chain couples TRBV7-3 to TRBJ2-3; the D gene is possibly TRBD2 (6 bases). The CDR3 spans 16 residues. V shed 0 bases and J shed 6 bases, with 16 bases lying between them. Germline lookup yields CDR1 SGHTA and CDR2 FQGTGA. CDR3 sequence: CASSLTRFGGMDTQYF. In DNA form, the CDR3 reads TGTGCCAGCAGCTTAACGCGCTTCGGGGGAATGGATACGCAGTATTTT.

The J gene is TRBJ2-5, the V gene TRBV7-2; 16 nucleotides align to TRBD2. The trim removed 5 bases at V and 6 bases at J, leaving 12 bases unmatched. From germline, CDR1 is SGHTA and CDR2 FQGNSA. The CDR3 runs to 18 residues. CDR3 DNA: TGTGCCAGCAGCCTTTCCGGGACTAGCGGGGGGGCCGGCCAGACCCAGTACTTC. Residues: CASSLSGTSGGAGQTQYF.

The chain combines TRBV12-3 or TRBV12-4 with TRBJ2-2; D tentatively fits TRBD1 or TRBD2 (6 bases each). This CDR3 is built from 15 residues. V was pared by 3 bases and J by 6 bases, with 14 bases between. CDR3 amino acids: CASSFVGGEAGELFF. Here the CDR3 DNA reads TGTGCCAGCAGTTTTGTGGGGGGCGAGGCCGGGGAGCTGTTTTTT.

This sequence joins TRBV7-3 and TRBJ2-5; D may be TRBD1 (6 bases). Germline lookup yields CDR1 SGHTA and CDR2 FQGTGA. This CDR3 is 14 amino acids long. Trimming left V 6 bases short and J 4 bases short, with 15 bases between. The CDR3: CASSYTGPAETQYF. CDR3 in DNA: TGTGCCAGCAGTTATACAGGGCCGGCAGAGACCCAGTACTTC.

The gene calls are TRBV28 and TRBJ2-1, with 9 bases matching TRBD2. The V gene's germline CDR1 is MDHEN and CDR2 SYDVKM. The V and J ends lost 6 bases and 0 bases, in that order; junction bases with no gene match: 6. The CDR3 extends over 16 amino acids. The CDR3 nucleotides read TGTGCCAGCAGCGGCGGGGGGGCCGACTCCTACAATGAGCAGTTCTTC. It encodes CASSGGGADSYNEQFF.

J is TRBJ2-7 and V is TRBV6-2 or TRBV6-3; D remains unclear. Germline V lookup: CDR1 MNHEY, CDR2 SVGEGT. The CDR3 is made up of 14 amino acids. The ends were cut back, 2 bases at V and 0 bases at J, with 8 bases in the middle. The CDR3 here is CASSYGVASYEQYF. CDR3 in DNA: TGTGCCAGCAGTTACGGGGTTGCCTCCTACGAGCAGTACTTC.

This clonotype showed up just a few times. The J gene is TRBJ2-7, the V gene TRBV11-2; tentative D call: TRBD2 (5 bases). Per the germline V gene, CDR1 is SGHAT and CDR2 is FQNNGV. The CDR3 has 15 amino acids. V shed 6 bases and J shed 4 bases, with 19 bases lying between them. In DNA, the CDR3 is TGTGCCAGCAGTCTCGCCCCCGGGATTCAATACGAGCAGTACGTC. This codes for CASSLAPGIQYEQYV.

This clonotype was recorded a few times. The J gene is TRBJ2-6, the V gene TRBV27; D possibly corresponds to TRBD2 (5 bases). The V gene lost 6 bases and the J gene lost 0 bases, with 15 bases spanning the gap. Germline V CDR1 and CDR2: MNHEY, SMNVEV (reference sequence). There are 17 residues in the CDR3. This CDR3 is CASRLKAGLSGANVLTF. DNA of the CDR3: TGTGCCAGCAGGCTTAAGGCCGGACTCTCTGGGGCCAACGTCCTGACTTTC. The whole variable domain, filled in from reference TRBV27 and TRBJ2-6, reads EAQVTQNPRYLITVTGKKLTVTCSQNMNHEYMSWYRQDPGLGLRQIYYSMNVEVTDKGDVPEGYKVSRKEKRNFPLILESPSPNQTSLYFCASRLKAGLSGANVLTFGAGSRLTVL.